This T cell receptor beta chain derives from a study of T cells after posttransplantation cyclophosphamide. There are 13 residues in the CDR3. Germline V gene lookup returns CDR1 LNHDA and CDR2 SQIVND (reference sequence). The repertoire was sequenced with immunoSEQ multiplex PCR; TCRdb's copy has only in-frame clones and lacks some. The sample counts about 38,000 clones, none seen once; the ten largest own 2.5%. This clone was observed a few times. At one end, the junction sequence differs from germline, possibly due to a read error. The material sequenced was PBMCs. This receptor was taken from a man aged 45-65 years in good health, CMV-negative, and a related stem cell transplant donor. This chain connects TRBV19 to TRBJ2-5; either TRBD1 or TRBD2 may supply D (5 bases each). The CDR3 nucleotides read TGTGCCAGTAGTTTAGAGGGGCGGGAGACCCAGTACTTC. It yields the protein CASSLEGRETQYF.